These 18 T cell receptor beta chains share one sample of origin, sequenced in a study of cytomegalovirus exposure and HLA in healthy donors. PCR primers comprised 60 Vbeta and 13 Jbeta primers. Some clones are missing from TCRdb's copy, which holds only in-frame ones; the method was immunoSEQ multiplex PCR. The table shows tens of thousands of clones, with 60% to 80% occurring only once. Sequenced sample: PBMCs. Source of these receptors: a woman aged 45-65 years in good health and CMV-seropositive.

This rearrangement joins TRBV23-1 to TRBJ2-5, with 7 bases aligning to TRBD1. TRBV23-1 is sorted into the ORF group, with uncertain function. The ends lost 2 bases at V and 7 bases at J; junction bases unmatched: 10. The CDR3 extends over 15 amino acids. The CDR3 sequence: CASSQVGQTFRTQYF. CDR3 bases: TGCGCCAGCAGTCAAGTGGGACAGACCTTTCGGACCCAGTACTTC.

This chain joins TRBV7-9 and TRBJ2-1; a possible D gene is TRBD2 (7 bases). Germline V CDR1 and CDR2: SEHNR, FQNEAQ (reference sequence). CDR3 length: 17 residues. The V end lost 4 bases, the J end lost 5 bases, and 21 bases lay between the germline ends. The CDR3, as DNA: TGTGCCAGCAGCTCTCAGGGGAGGATGGGGGGGGACAATGAGCAGTTCTTC. As protein: CASSSQGRMGGDNEQFF.

The chain links TRBV30 to TRBJ2-3; the match to TRBD1 covers 7 bases. Germline assignment: CDR1 GTSNPN and CDR2 SVGIG (reference sequence). The CDR3 runs 15 residues. With V trimmed by 1 base and J by 2 bases, 6 bases remained unmatched. The CDR3 here is CAWSEGTATTDTQYF. CDR3 DNA sequence: TGTGCCTGGAGTGAGGGGACAGCGACCACAGATACGCAGTATTTT.

This clone was observed a handful of times. The gene calls are TRBV6-1 and TRBJ2-7; 16 bases agree with TRBD2. The CDR3 extends over 20 amino acids. Germline V lookup: CDR1 MNHNS, CDR2 SASEGT. The V and J ends lost 2 bases and 4 bases, in that order; junction bases with no gene match: 14. The CDR3 DNA follows: TGTGCCAGCAGTGAATCCATGGGACTAGCGGGAGGGATAAGTCGGTACGAGCAGTACTTC. Amino acid sequence: CASSESMGLAGGISRYEQYF.

This sequence joins TRBV13 and TRBJ2-7; 13 bases align to TRBD2. CDR1 is PRHDT, CDR2 FYEKMQ, per germline (reference sequence). The CDR3 runs to 16 residues. Losses at the gene ends were 5 bases for V and 4 bases for J; bases not matched to a gene: 8. The CDR3 here is CASSTSRTSGSYEQYF. DNA of the CDR3: TGTGCCAGCAGCACCTCGAGGACTAGCGGGAGTTACGAGCAGTACTTC.

This clone was counted a few times. V usage is TRBV7-9 and J usage is TRBJ2-7; D is undetermined. CDR3 size: 12 residues. The germline CDR1 and CDR2 sequences are SEHNR and FQNEAQ (reference sequence). Trimming removed 3 bases from V and 0 bases from J, with 3 bases in between. CDR3 nucleotide sequence: TGTGCCAGCAGCTTCAGCTCCTACGAGCAGTACTTC. Amino acids: CASSFSSYEQYF.

The chain combines TRBV7-2 with TRBJ2-5; 7 bases map to TRBD2. The DNA end is a closer match to TRBJ2-7, so the J assignment may be wrong. CDR3 length: 14 amino acids. Germline-derived CDR1 and CDR2 are SGHTA and FQGNSA. In DNA, the CDR3 is TGTGCCAGCAGCTTTGGACTAGGTCCCTACGAGCAGTACTTC. Amino acids: CASSFGLGPYEQYF.

In this sample, this clone turned up a few times. The chain links TRBV4-3 to TRBJ1-4; 9 nucleotides align to TRBD1. Germline-derived CDR1 and CDR2 are LGHNA and YSLEER. The CDR3 sequence is 17 residues long. After removal of 5 bases from V and 0 bases from J, the junction contained 7 bases not matched to a gene. In DNA, the CDR3 is TGCGCCAGCAGCACCCGGACAGGGGAGGCAACTAATGAAAAACTGTTTTTT. Protein product: CASSTRTGEATNEKLFF.

V gene TRBV5-4 combines with J gene TRBJ2-3; D gene unclear. Trimming pared 4 bases from V and 1 base from J, leaving 10 bases between. This CDR3 contains 14 residues. Germline loops: CDR1 SGHNT, CDR2 YYREEE (reference sequence). The CDR3 nucleotides are TGTGCCAGCAGCCCTCCCCCCGGCACAGATACGCAGTATTTT. This gives the protein CASSPPPGTDTQYF.

This rearrangement joins TRBV5-8 to TRBJ1-5; D gene unclear. With 4 bases removed from V and 1 base from J, the gap between germline ends came to 15 bases. Germline CDR1 is SGHTS and CDR2 is YDEGEE. The CDR3 has 16 residues. In DNA, the CDR3 is TGTGCCAGCAGCCCCTTGCCCGGGAGAAGCAATCAGCCCCAGCATTTT. Amino acid sequence: CASSPLPGRSNQPQHF.

The rearrangement uses TRBV6-5 and TRBJ1-1; 7 bases agree with TRBD1. Trimming took 5 bases from V and 4 from J; bases not matched to a gene: 4. Germline CDR1 and CDR2: MNHEY and SVGAGI. The length of the CDR3 is 13 residues. CDR3 bases: TGTGCCAGCAGTGCCGGGACAGCCACTGAAGCTTTCTTT. Amino acids: CASSAGTATEAFF.

The chain recombines TRBV19 with TRBJ2-6, with D tentatively TRBD2 (6 bases). The germline gives CDR1 LNHDA, CDR2 SQIVND (reference sequence). This CDR3 spans 15 amino acids. V was clipped by 7 bases and J by 4 bases, with 14 bases between them. The DNA for the CDR3 is TGTGCCAGTAACATGCGGGACGGCGGGGCCAACGTCCTGACTTTC. Protein: CASNMRDGGANVLTF. The full variable domain, with the rest looked up from reference TRBV19 and TRBJ2-6, is DGGITQSPKYLFRKEGQNVTLSCEQNLNHDAMYWYRQDPGQGLRLIYYSQIVNDFQKGDIAEGYSVSREKKESFPLTVTSAQKNPTAFYLCASNMRDGGANVLTFGAGSRLTVL.

The CDR3 DNA is TGTGCCAGTAGCCTACAGGGCGCCTATCAGCCCCAGCATTTT. It encodes CASSLQGAYQPQHF. This chain links TRBV19 with TRBJ1-5, with D perhaps TRBD1 (6 bases). This CDR3 spans 14 amino acids. The V end was cut by 6 bases, the J end by 5 bases, with 14 bases between. Germline CDR1 reads LNHDA; CDR2 reads SQIVND (reference sequence).

The chain recombines TRBV5-8 with TRBJ1-4, with a weak D call TRBD1 (5 bases). CDR1 is SGHTS and CDR2 is YDEGEE in the germline V gene. Trimming stripped 5 bases from V and 14 bases from J, with 25 bases between. CDR3 length equals 15 residues. The CDR3 region has the DNA TGTGCCAGCAGTCTGGGTGCTCTGTTAAACAAGGGGCTGTTTTTT. Amino acids: CASSLGALLNKGLFF.

The V and J genes are TRBV5-1 and TRBJ1-6, with D tentatively TRBD1 (6 bases). This CDR3 contains 15 residues. V was cut by 3 bases and J by 7 bases, with 14 bases left in between. Per germline, CDR1 SGHRS and CDR2 YFSETQ. CDR3 amino acids: CASSSNGGENSPLHF. Written as DNA, the CDR3 is TGCGCCAGCAGCTCCAATGGGGGCGAAAATTCACCCCTCCACTTT.

The chain recombines TRBV11-3 with TRBJ2-7; 10 bases are shared with TRBD1. Trimming removed 6 bases from V and 5 bases from J; junction bases left unmatched: 10. The germline gives CDR1 SGHNT, CDR2 YENEEA. This CDR3 region has 15 residues. For the CDR3, the DNA is TGTGCCAGCAGTCCCCAGGGGACAGGGGTGGACGAGCAGTACTTC. This translates into CASSPQGTGVDEQYF.

As to this clone: Mismatch with germline at one junction end may stem from a read error. This chain connects TRBV7-6 to TRBJ1-3; no clear D gene. The CDR3 runs 15 residues. The germline V gene encodes CDR1 SGHVS and CDR2 FNYEAQ. The CDR3 spells CAGSLVPGSGNTIYF. The DNA of the CDR3 is TGTGCCGGCAGCTTAGTCCCCGGTTCTGGAAACACCATATATTTT.

This clone showed up just once. CDR3 residues: CASSEQRGPTGELFF. DNA for the CDR3: TGTGCCAGCAGTGAACAAAGGGGGCCCACCGGGGAGCTGTTTTTT. The chain has TRBV2 and TRBJ2-2, with 7 bases aligning to TRBD1. The germline V gene has CDR1 SNHLY and CDR2 FYNNEI. Trimming at V came to 2 bases and at J to 4 bases, leaving 4 bases not matched to a gene. This CDR3 region has 15 residues.